This is a list of T cell receptor beta chains from one sample in a study of human T cells and chemical hapten exposure. TCRdb reprocessed the RACE reads with MiXCR, giving one entry per CDR3 protein. The data hold 30,000 to 40,000 distinct CDR3 sequences, with roughly an eighth observed a single time. The starting material was whole blood, obtained in connection with sensitization to the hapten diphenylcyclopropenone (DPC). The origin of the receptors is a woman aged 40 to 49 with alopecia areata. Some clones in this sample may be carry-over from other donors' samples. CDR3s include the opening cysteine and the closing phenylalanine or tryptophan. The size entry is marked missing in some rows and otherwise reads once, few, many or a size class.

clone size: few; J gene: TRBJ2-7; V gene: TRBV6-2/TRBV6-3; CDR3 protein: CASSYLLQGTEQYF
clone size: many; J gene: TRBJ1-5; V gene: TRBV5-1; CDR3 protein: CASSLDGNFNQPQHF
clone size: many; J gene: TRBJ2-4; V gene: TRBV12-3/TRBV12-4; CDR3 protein: CASSLRGGNIQYF
clone size: many; J gene: TRBJ2-1; V gene: TRBV4-1; CDR3 protein: CASSQGASGWYNEQFF
clone size: NA; J gene: TRBJ1-1; V gene: TRBV7-9; CDR3 protein: CASSLRSAGMNTEAFF
clone size: many; J gene: TRBJ2-6; V gene: TRBV19; CDR3 protein: CASKGSSFSSGANVLTF
clone size: NA; J gene: TRBJ1-1; V gene: TRBV28; CDR3 protein: CASSLYREGTEAFF
clone size: NA; J gene: TRBJ2-2; V gene: TRBV29-1; CDR3 protein: CSGGGQGAAGELFF
clone size: NA; J gene: TRBJ1-1; V gene: TRBV20-1; CDR3 protein: CSAPGQGAEAFF
clone size: NA; J gene: TRBJ2-7; V gene: TRBV18; CDR3 protein: CASSALGTAAYEQYF
clone size: many; J gene: TRBJ2-5; V gene: TRBV5-1; CDR3 protein: CASSWTSGETQYF
clone size: medium-sized; J gene: TRBJ2-5; V gene: TRBV7-2; CDR3 protein: CASSPAGEKTQYF
clone size: many; J gene: TRBJ2-3; V gene: TRBV7-9; CDR3 protein: CASSALEGVDTQYF
clone size: many; J gene: TRBJ2-3; V gene: TRBV5-1; CDR3 protein: CASSLALAGGRTDTQYF
clone size: many; J gene: TRBJ1-6; V gene: TRBV7-9; CDR3 protein: CASSQQRNNSPLHF
clone size: few; J gene: TRBJ1-3; V gene: TRBV27; CDR3 protein: CASSTTLAGNTIYF